The source of this T cell receptor (beta chain) is a study of OX40 agonist ivuxolimab in advanced cancers. The CDR3 loop spans 14 amino acids. Germline V CDR1 and CDR2: SEHNR, FQNEAQ (reference sequence). The J segment lost 5 bases and the V segment lost 5 bases, leaving 7 bases of the junction unmatched. The method was immunoSEQ multiplex PCR; TCRdb's version includes in-frame clones alone and lacks a portion of them. Altogether around 60,000 clones are present, 90% to 95% being singletons, with the ten largest covering about 1.8%. The clonotype was recovered from an adult with an advanced solid tumor such as melanoma, head and neck, liver or kidney cancer. This sequence joins TRBV7-9 and TRBJ2-5; the match to TRBD1 covers 8 bases. The sample was CD4+ or CD8+ T cells sorted from blood, taken in a trial of the OX40 agonist ivuxolimab. CDR3 loop: CASSPGQGRETQYF. In nucleotides, the CDR3 is TGTGCCAGCAGCCCAGGACAGGGCAGGGAGACCCAGTACTTC.